The present T cell receptor beta chain was sequenced within a study of T-cell memory formation after mild COVID-19. This clonotype was seen a few times. What it recognizes is unknown. Study outcomes and limitations: Day 37-peaking second-wave clones had unconfirmed SARS-CoV-2 specificity. Clones shrinking between day 15 and 85 showed a balanced CD4/CD8 split, and those that grew later tilted toward CD4+.

The CDR3 contains 13 residues. Looked up from germline, CDR1 is SGHRS and CDR2 is YFSETQ. Trimming took 4 bases from V and 5 from J, leaving 10 bases between them. TCR alpha and TCR beta cDNA libraries carrying sample barcodes and UMIs were produced by 5'RACE using constant-segment primers. TCRdb analysed the 5' RACE reads with MiXCR anew, one entry per CDR3 protein. The profile covers under 200,000 distinct CDR3 sequences, with roughly 10% appearing a single time and about 3.5% taken by the ten largest. The sequenced sample consisted of PBMCs or a T cell subset sorted from them (not recorded which). The chain couples TRBV5-1 to TRBJ1-5; TRBD1 is a possible D gene (5 bases). This receptor was obtained from a man aged 18 to 35 who had mild COVID-19 (a few samples of this study predate the infection). Cell type and time point are not known. The CDR3 here is CASSRGTDQPQHF. In DNA form, the CDR3 reads TGCGCCAGCAGCCGGGGGACCGATCAGCCCCAGCATTTT.